These 20 T cell receptor beta chains were sequenced from one sample in a study of T cell responses to AZD1222 COVID-19 vaccine. Data came from immunoSEQ multiplex PCR; TCRdb stores just in-frame clones and leaves some out. Of 13,000 to 15,000 clones listed, roughly four fifths are singletons. The material sequenced was peripheral blood, taken 28 days after the second AZD1222 dose. The receptors shown here come from an adult who received the AZD1222 COVID-19 vaccine.

This clone is judged medium-sized. V and J are TRBV2 and TRBJ2-3; TRBD1 agrees at 11 bases. The J segment lost 6 bases and the V segment lost 7 bases, leaving 9 bases of the junction unmatched. There are 15 residues in the CDR3. CDR1 and CDR2 from the germline V gene are SNHLY and FYNNEI. The CDR3 bases are TGTGCCAGCATGACCGGGACAGGGGGGTGGGATACGCAGTATTTT. Protein: CASMTGTGGWDTQYF.

The V call is TRBV5-1, the J call TRBJ2-2; maybe TRBD1 (6 bases). Deletions cut 4 bases from V and 0 bases from J, with 10 bases between. CDR1 and CDR2 from the germline V gene are SGHRS and YFSETQ. This CDR3 contains 15 residues. In DNA, the CDR3 is TGCGCCAGCAGCCAAGGACAGCCGAACACCGGGGAGCTGTTTTTT. Protein product: CASSQGQPNTGELFF.

V usage is TRBV7-9 and J usage is TRBJ1-3, with 8 nucleotides matching TRBD1. V was clipped by 1 base and J by 0 bases; unmatched bases: 2. Germline values: CDR1 SEHNR, CDR2 FQNEAQ (reference sequence). The CDR3 runs 16 residues. The CDR3 DNA reads TGTGCCAGCAGCTTAGACAGGGGGGACTCTGGAAACACCATATATTTT. This sequence encodes CASSLDRGDSGNTIYF.

This chain connects TRBV4-2 to TRBJ2-1; D remains ambiguous. V lost 0 bases, J lost 9 bases, and 24 bases lay in between. The CDR3 consists of 18 residues. Germline lookup yields CDR1 LGHNA and CDR2 YNFKEQ. The DNA of the CDR3 is TGTGCCAGCAGCCAAGAAGTAGTCGGGCAAGTTGCGACTGGTGAGCAGTTCTTC. Amino acid sequence: CASSQEVVGQVATGEQFF.

V gene TRBV5-6 combines with J gene TRBJ2-7; perhaps TRBD2 as D (6 bases). V shed 0 bases and J shed 7 bases, with 20 bases lying between them. The CDR3 is 16 amino acids. Germline V lookup: CDR1 SGHDT, CDR2 YYEEEE. CDR3 residues: CASSLVVGRQGGEQYF. CDR3 in DNA: TGTGCCAGCAGCTTGGTGGTAGGGCGGCAGGGAGGTGAGCAGTACTTC.

The chain recombines TRBV5-8 with TRBJ2-3, with D possibly being TRBD1 or TRBD2 (6 bases each). Germline CDR1 reads SGHTS; CDR2 reads YDEGEE. This CDR3 region has 17 residues. V was shortened by 0 bases and J by 1 base, with 15 bases between the two germline ends. The DNA for the CDR3 is TGTGCCAGCAGCTTGGGTACCGGGGGCAGCGGCACAGATACGCAGTATTTT. Its protein is CASSLGTGGSGTDTQYF.

The chain couples TRBV6-5 to TRBJ2-1, with TRBD1 matching over 8 bases. The CDR3 loop spans 14 amino acids. Losses at the gene ends were 0 bases for V and 9 bases for J; bases not matched to a gene: 4. CDR1 and CDR2 (germline): MNHEY, SVGAGI. The CDR3 DNA reads as TGTGCCAGCAGTTACTCGACAGGGGACGCTGAGCAGTTCTTC. It yields the protein CASSYSTGDAEQFF.

This rearrangement joins TRBV10-3 to TRBJ2-5, with TRBD2 identical over 10 bases. CDR1 and CDR2 (germline): ENHRY, SYGVKD. The J segment lost 4 bases and the V segment lost 7 bases, leaving 3 bases of the junction unmatched. The CDR3 spans 13 residues. Here the CDR3 DNA reads TGTGCCATCATGCCTAGCGGGGGAGAGACCCAGTACTTC. The encoded protein is CAIMPSGGETQYF.

This clone is medium-sized. The V gene is TRBV3-1 (or the pseudogene TRBV3-2), the J gene TRBJ2-3; D unresolved. V was trimmed by 0 bases and J by 5 bases, leaving 9 bases between them. This CDR3 contains 14 residues. Germline CDR1 LGHDT, CDR2 YNNKEL (reference sequence). The CDR3, as DNA: TGTGCCAGCAGCCAAGAGAACGGCGGAGATACGCAGTATTTT. Amino acids: CASSQENGGDTQYF.

The chain uses TRBV6-5 and TRBJ1-1; perhaps TRBD1 as D (5 bases). This CDR3 is built from 15 residues. Germline assignment: CDR1 MNHEY and CDR2 SVGAGI. The V end was cut by 6 bases, the J end by 1 base, with 15 bases between. The CDR3, as DNA: TGTGCCAGCAGGATCCTATTTCAGGGGAACACTGAAGCTTTCTTT. Its translation: CASRILFQGNTEAFF.

The chain combines TRBV5-6 with TRBJ2-2, with 7 bases aligning to TRBD2. Trimming took 2 bases from V and 5 from J; bases not matched to a gene: 6. The CDR3 spans 15 residues. Per the germline V gene, CDR1 is SGHDT and CDR2 is YYEEEE. The chain's CDR3 is CASSFWQGGTGELFF. In nucleotides, the CDR3 is TGTGCCAGCAGCTTTTGGCAGGGAGGGACCGGGGAGCTGTTTTTT.

The chain carries TRBV6-5 and TRBJ1-2, with no clear D. Germline V gene sequence: CDR1 MNHEY, CDR2 SVGAGI. This CDR3 has 12 residues. The V end lost 8 bases, the J end lost 7 bases, and 14 bases lay between the germline ends. The CDR3 DNA is TGTGCCAGCGCGTGGGAGCGCACTGGCTACACCTTC. Its protein product is CASAWERTGYTF.

V and J are TRBV5-1 and TRBJ2-5, with a tentative D call TRBD2 (6 bases). Looked up from germline, CDR1 is SGHRS and CDR2 is YFSETQ. V lost 4 bases and J 2 bases, leaving 15 bases between the germline ends. CDR3 length: 15 amino acids. The CDR3 DNA reads TGCGCCAGCAGCCCTCTGGCAGGGACTCAAGAGACCCAGTACTTC. This sequence encodes CASSPLAGTQETQYF.

This rearrangement joins TRBV28 to TRBJ1-5; the D gene is possibly TRBD1 (5 bases). The V and J ends lost 5 bases and 3 bases respectively, with 14 bases between them. CDR1 and CDR2 (germline): MDHEN, SYDVKM. CDR3 length: 15 amino acids. This chain's CDR3 is CASSPQGTPNQPQHF. In nucleotides, the CDR3 is TGTGCCAGCAGTCCCCAGGGAACCCCCAATCAGCCCCAGCATTTT.

The CDR3 loop is CASSVDQTPQETQYF. The CDR3 nucleotides read TGTGCCAGCAGTGTTGACCAGACCCCGCAAGAGACCCAGTACTTC. V and J are TRBV2 and TRBJ2-5; D is uncertain. Trimming stripped 4 bases from V and 2 bases from J, with 14 bases between. Germline lookup yields CDR1 SNHLY and CDR2 FYNNEI. This CDR3 region has 15 residues.

The V gene is TRBV5-8, the J gene TRBJ1-2, with 8 bases lining up with TRBD1. CDR3 size: 16 residues. J was trimmed by 7 bases and V by 0 bases; bases with no gene match: 11. Germline lookup yields CDR1 SGHTS and CDR2 YDEGEE. The CDR3 nucleotides read TGTGCCAGCAGCTTGGGACAGGGGTTCTTGGGAGGTGGCTACACCTTC. Translating it yields CASSLGQGFLGGGYTF.

The V gene is TRBV19, the J gene TRBJ2-3; tentative D call: TRBD1 (5 bases). Trimming took 1 base from V and 2 from J, leaving 7 bases between them. Germline assignment: CDR1 LNHDA and CDR2 SQIVND (reference sequence). The length of the CDR3 is 14 residues. The CDR3 loop is CASSIGQSTDTQYF. In DNA, the CDR3 is TGTGCCAGTAGTATAGGACAGTCCACAGATACGCAGTATTTT.

The DNA of the CDR3 is TGTGCCTGGAGTCCCCCGGACAGGGGGAGGTATGGCTACACCTTC. This translates into CAWSPPDRGRYGYTF. J is TRBJ1-2 and V is TRBV30; TRBD1 agrees at 10 bases. The V gene's germline CDR1 is GTSNPN and CDR2 SVGIG (reference sequence). The J segment lost 5 bases and the V segment lost 2 bases, leaving 8 bases of the junction unmatched. The CDR3 has 15 residues.

This clone was counted only a few times. The chain is built from TRBV11-2 and TRBJ2-1; TRBD1 agrees at 7 bases. Germline trimming cut 5 bases from V and 7 bases from J; bases unmatched to any gene: 14. From germline, CDR1 is SGHAT and CDR2 FQNNGV. The CDR3 contains 16 residues. CDR3 nucleotide sequence: TGTGCCAGCAGCGGAACAGGGGCTTATGGTGGGAATGAGCAGTTCTTC. This encodes CASSGTGAYGGNEQFF.

The CDR3 DNA is TGTGCCACCAGCCTTGGGGGCGACAGCACAGATACGCAGTATTTT. This codes for CATSLGGDSTDTQYF. The gene calls are TRBV24-1 and TRBJ2-3, with D maybe TRBD1 (6 bases). This CDR3 spans 15 amino acids. Germline loops: CDR1 KGHDR, CDR2 SFDVKD. Trimming took 7 bases from V and 0 from J, leaving 13 bases between them.